The clone carrying this T cell receptor beta chain was seen many times. Its target is not known. The junction and the germline gene differ at one end; a read error may be behind it. With the read ending 3 residues before the CDR3 end, the germline J gene is used to fill in that end. This specimen includes other DNA sequences encoding the same CDR3. This record belongs to a study of T cell clonality in common variable immunodeficiency. General study findings and limits: Authors noted CVID clonality's cause needs subpopulation repertoire sequencing.

From germline, CDR1 is ENHRY and CDR2 SYGVKD. This CDR3 has 16 amino acids. Sequencing input was equivalent genomic DNA from CVID and controls. TCRdb keeps only in-frame clones here, not all; method: immunoSEQ multiplex PCR. Sampling found 35,000 to 50,000 clones, none seen once. The sample comprised peripheral blood mononuclear cells. This TCR was recovered from a person aged 18 to 75 in good health. J is TRBJ2-1 and V is TRBV10-3; 9 positions agree with TRBD2. CDR3 DNA, as far as it was read: TGCGCCATCAGTGAGTCCATTAGCGGGAGATCCAATGAG. Protein sequence: CAISESISGRSNE. The full CDR3 is CAISESISGRSNEQFF.